This T cell receptor (beta chain) was recovered during a study of identical twins. This clonotype was found a few times. Template switching (which added a universal primer site) was used, and cDNA carried unique molecular identifiers. TCRdb processed the 5' RACE reads anew with MiXCR; each CDR3 protein has one entry. Among around 1.7 million distinct CDR3 sequences listed, roughly a third were seen once. CDR1 SGDLS and CDR2 YYNGEE come from the germline V gene. V was shortened by 0 bases and J by 3 bases, with 7 bases between the two germline ends. The CDR3 is 13 residues long. There were only healthy Caucasians among the donors.

Sequencing used cord blood. The sequence derives from a newborn girl in good health. V and J are TRBV9 and TRBJ2-7, with D possibly TRBD2 on 6 matching bases. The chain's CDR3 is CASSVVEGYEQYF. As DNA, the CDR3 is TGTGCCAGCAGCGTAGTGGAGGGCTACGAGCAGTACTTC.